The rows below give T cell receptor beta chains drawn from one sample of a study of blood T cell repertoires in COVID-19. The assay was immunoSEQ multiplex PCR, and TCRdb's table has in-frame clones only and misses some. The profile covers roughly 200,000 clones, with over 80% appearing a single time and roughly 7.2% taken by the ten largest. Sequenced sample: peripheral blood. Receptor source: a woman in her thirties or forties with COVID-19, enrolled during active disease. Each CDR3 is given with its conserved first and last residue. The order of the fields is CDR3 length, clone size, J gene, V gene, D gene, CDR3 DNA, CDR3 protein. D genes are given only for firm matches. Rows may omit the clone size; those that give it use once, few, many or a size class.

CDR3 length: 11; clone size: .; J gene: TRBJ1-1; V gene: TRBV6-5; D gene: .; CDR3 DNA: TGTGCCAGCATCCTTAGAGATGAAGCTTTCTTT; CDR3 protein: CASILRDEAFF
CDR3 length: 16; clone size: .; J gene: TRBJ1-5; V gene: TRBV7-8; D gene: .; CDR3 DNA: TGTGCCAGCAGCCCGCCTCCACAAAATAGCAATCAGCCCCAGCATTTT; CDR3 protein: CASSPPPQNSNQPQHF
CDR3 length: 15; clone size: .; J gene: TRBJ2-7; V gene: TRBV5-1; D gene: TRBD2; CDR3 DNA: TGCGCCAGCAGCTTGGATCCGGGACTACCCTACGAGCAGTACTTC; CDR3 protein: CASSLDPGLPYEQYF
CDR3 length: 13; clone size: .; J gene: TRBJ2-7; V gene: TRBV28; D gene: .; CDR3 DNA: TGTGCCAGCTGGGTAGGGGCCTCTCGCGAGCAGTACTTC; CDR3 protein: CASWVGASREQYF
CDR3 length: 13; clone size: .; J gene: TRBJ1-1; V gene: TRBV28; D gene: .; CDR3 DNA: TGTGCCAGCACCCTCACAGCGAACACTGAAGCTTTCTTT; CDR3 protein: CASTLTANTEAFF
CDR3 length: 16; clone size: .; J gene: TRBJ2-7; V gene: TRBV27; D gene: TRBD2; CDR3 DNA: TGTGCCAGCAGTGGCCGGGGAGGGACCCGCTCCTACGAGCAGTACTTC; CDR3 protein: CASSGRGGTRSYEQYF
CDR3 length: 15; clone size: .; J gene: TRBJ2-7; V gene: TRBV5-1; D gene: TRBD1; CDR3 DNA: TGCGCCAGCAGCTCCGATCCCGGGACAGGGGGCGGTCTGTACTTC; CDR3 protein: CASSSDPGTGGGLYF
CDR3 length: 12; clone size: .; J gene: TRBJ2-3; V gene: TRBV11-3; D gene: .; CDR3 DNA: TGTGCCAGCAGTTTCGGGGTGGATACGCAGTATTTT; CDR3 protein: CASSFGVDTQYF
CDR3 length: 17; clone size: once; J gene: TRBJ1-5; V gene: TRBV19; D gene: TRBD1; CDR3 DNA: TGTGCCAGTACCTTCCTTCGGGGGACAGGGGAGGGTCAGCCCCAGCATTTT; CDR3 protein: CASTFLRGTGEGQPQHF
CDR3 length: 14; clone size: .; J gene: TRBJ2-5; V gene: TRBV11-2; D gene: .; CDR3 DNA: TGTGCCAGCAGCTTATTTTCCCCGCAAGAGACCCAGTACTTC; CDR3 protein: CASSLFSPQETQYF
CDR3 length: 16; clone size: once; J gene: TRBJ2-3; V gene: TRBV18; D gene: .; CDR3 DNA: TGTGCCAGCTCACCATACCGGCAGACACGCACAGATACGCAGTATTTT; CDR3 protein: CASSPYRQTRTDTQYF
CDR3 length: 13; clone size: .; J gene: TRBJ1-4; V gene: TRBV6-4; D gene: .; CDR3 DNA: TGTGCCAGCCCGCGTTGGGGGCATGAAAAACTGTTTTTT; CDR3 protein: CASPRWGHEKLFF
CDR3 length: 12; clone size: .; J gene: TRBJ1-2; V gene: TRBV5-4; D gene: .; CDR3 DNA: TGTGCCAGCAGCTTCACAGGAACTCCGGACACCTTC; CDR3 protein: CASSFTGTPDTF
CDR3 length: 12; clone size: .; J gene: TRBJ2-7; V gene: TRBV6-5; D gene: .; CDR3 DNA: TGTGCCAGCGGAAAGGGGGGGAACGAGCAGTACTTC; CDR3 protein: CASGKGGNEQYF
CDR3 length: 14; clone size: .; J gene: TRBJ2-7; V gene: TRBV6-2/TRBV6-3; D gene: TRBD2; CDR3 DNA: TGTGCCAGCAGTCAGGGGACTAGCGTCTACGAGCAGTACTTC; CDR3 protein: CASSQGTSVYEQYF
CDR3 length: 18; clone size: .; J gene: TRBJ2-2; V gene: TRBV7-2; D gene: TRBD2; CDR3 DNA: TGTGCCAGCAGCTTAGTTGCGGCTAGCGGGGGTAGGGGCGGGGAGCTGTTTTTT; CDR3 protein: CASSLVAASGGRGGELFF
CDR3 length: 12; clone size: .; J gene: TRBJ2-1; V gene: TRBV5-8; D gene: .; CDR3 DNA: TGTGCCAGCACCTCAGGGGTAGGAGAGCAGTTCTTC; CDR3 protein: CASTSGVGEQFF
CDR3 length: 14; clone size: .; J gene: TRBJ2-7; V gene: TRBV3-1/TRBV3-2; D gene: .; CDR3 DNA: TGTGCCAGCAGGGATACTAGGACCACCTACGAGCAGTACTTC; CDR3 protein: CASRDTRTTYEQYF